This T cell receptor (beta chain) derives from a study of cytomegalovirus exposure and HLA in healthy donors. Both 60 Vbeta primers and 13 Jbeta primers went into the PCR. Repertoires were generated with immunoSEQ multiplex PCR, while TCRdb's copy carries only in-frame clones and drops some. The sample includes approximately 140,000 clones, about four fifths of them seen just once. The TCR comes from a male donor in good health and CMV-seronegative. The sample consisted of PBMCs.

The CDR3 sequence: CASSSSLHPGEQYF. The CDR3 region has the DNA TGTGCCAGCAGCTCCTCCCTGCACCCGGGAGAGCAGTACTTC. The chain carries TRBV13 and TRBJ2-7, with D possibly being TRBD2 (5 bases). V dropped 4 bases and J dropped 7 bases, with 17 bases sitting between them. This CDR3 contains 14 residues. Germline-derived CDR1 and CDR2 are PRHDT and FYEKMQ (reference sequence).